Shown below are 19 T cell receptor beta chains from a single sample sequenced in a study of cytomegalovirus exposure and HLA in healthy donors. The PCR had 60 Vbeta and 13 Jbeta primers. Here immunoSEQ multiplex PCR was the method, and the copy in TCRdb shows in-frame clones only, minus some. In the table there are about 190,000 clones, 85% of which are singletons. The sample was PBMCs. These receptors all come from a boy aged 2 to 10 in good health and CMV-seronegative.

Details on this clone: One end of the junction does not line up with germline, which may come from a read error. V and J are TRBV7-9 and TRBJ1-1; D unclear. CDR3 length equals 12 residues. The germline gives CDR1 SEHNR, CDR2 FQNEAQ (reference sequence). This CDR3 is CSSSFAVTEAFF. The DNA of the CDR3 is TGTTCCAGCAGCTTTGCAGTCACTGAAGCTTTCTTT.

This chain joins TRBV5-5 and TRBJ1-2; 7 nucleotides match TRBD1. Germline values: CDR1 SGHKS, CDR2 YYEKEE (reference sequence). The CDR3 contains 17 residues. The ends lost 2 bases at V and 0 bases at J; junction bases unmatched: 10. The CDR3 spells CASSFLRQGATNYGYTF. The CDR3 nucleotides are TGTGCCAGCAGCTTCCTTCGACAGGGCGCTACTAACTATGGCTACACCTTC.

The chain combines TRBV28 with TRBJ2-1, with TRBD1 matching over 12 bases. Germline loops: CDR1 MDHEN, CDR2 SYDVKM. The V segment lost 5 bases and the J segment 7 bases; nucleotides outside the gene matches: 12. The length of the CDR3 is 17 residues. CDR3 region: CASSEIPGQGARNEQFF. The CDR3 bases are TGTGCCAGCAGTGAAATCCCGGGACAGGGGGCGCGTAATGAGCAGTTCTTC.

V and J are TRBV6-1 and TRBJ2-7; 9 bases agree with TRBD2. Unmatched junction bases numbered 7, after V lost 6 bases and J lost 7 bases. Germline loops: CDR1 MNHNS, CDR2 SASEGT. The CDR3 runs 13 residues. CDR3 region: CASRRGLAGEQYF. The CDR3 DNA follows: TGTGCCAGCAGACGAGGGCTAGCGGGAGAGCAGTACTTC.

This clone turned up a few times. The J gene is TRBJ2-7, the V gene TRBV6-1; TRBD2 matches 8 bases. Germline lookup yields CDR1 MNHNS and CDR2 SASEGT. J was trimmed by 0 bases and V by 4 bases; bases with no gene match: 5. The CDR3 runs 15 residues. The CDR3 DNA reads TGTGCCAGCAGTGTTACTAGCGGCAGCTCCTACGAGCAGTACGTC. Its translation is CASSVTSGSSYEQYV.

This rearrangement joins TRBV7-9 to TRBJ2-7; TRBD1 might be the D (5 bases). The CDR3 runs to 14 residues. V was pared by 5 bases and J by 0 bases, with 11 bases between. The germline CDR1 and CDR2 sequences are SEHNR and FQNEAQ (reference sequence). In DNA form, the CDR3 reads TGTGCCAGCAGCACCCGACAGTACTCCTACGAGCAGTACTTC. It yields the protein CASSTRQYSYEQYF. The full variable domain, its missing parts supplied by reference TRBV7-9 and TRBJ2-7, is DTGVSQNPRHKITKRGQNVTFRCDPISEHNRLYWYRQTLGQGPEFLTYFQNEAQLEKSRLLSDRFSAERPKGSFSTLEIQRTEQGDSAMYLCASSTRQYSYEQYFGPGTRLTVT.

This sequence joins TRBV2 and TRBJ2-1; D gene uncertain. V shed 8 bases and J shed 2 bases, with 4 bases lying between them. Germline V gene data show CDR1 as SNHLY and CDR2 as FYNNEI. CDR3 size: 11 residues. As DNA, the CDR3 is TGTGCCAGCGGGCCCTACAATGAGCAGTTCTTC. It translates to CASGPYNEQFF.

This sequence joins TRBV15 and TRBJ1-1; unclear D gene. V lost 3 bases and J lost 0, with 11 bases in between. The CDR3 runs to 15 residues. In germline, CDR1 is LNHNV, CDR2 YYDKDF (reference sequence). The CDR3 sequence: CATSSPARLNTEAFF. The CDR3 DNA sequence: TGTGCCACCAGCAGCCCGGCCAGGCTGAACACTGAAGCTTTCTTT.

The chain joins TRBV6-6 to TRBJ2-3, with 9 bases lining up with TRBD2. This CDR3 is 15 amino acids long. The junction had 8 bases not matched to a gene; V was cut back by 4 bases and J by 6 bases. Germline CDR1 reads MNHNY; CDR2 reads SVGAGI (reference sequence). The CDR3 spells CASSSPAGGHDTQYF. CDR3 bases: TGTGCCAGCAGTTCCCCAGCGGGAGGTCACGATACGCAGTATTTT.

The CDR3 sequence is CASSISYSPSENIQYF. The CDR3 bases are TGTGCCAGTAGTATATCATACTCCCCTAGTGAAAACATTCAGTACTTC. The chain is built from TRBV19 and TRBJ2-4, with unresolved D. Germline-derived CDR1 and CDR2 are LNHDA and SQIVND (reference sequence). V lost 2 bases and J 5 bases, leaving 16 bases between the germline ends. This CDR3 is built from 16 residues.

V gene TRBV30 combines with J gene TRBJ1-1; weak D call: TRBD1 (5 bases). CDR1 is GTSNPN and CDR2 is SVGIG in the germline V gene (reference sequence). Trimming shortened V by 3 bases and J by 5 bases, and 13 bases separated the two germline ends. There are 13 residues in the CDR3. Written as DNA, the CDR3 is TGTGCCTGGAGGTTCAAAGGGGTGACTGAAGCTTTCTTT. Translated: CAWRFKGVTEAFF. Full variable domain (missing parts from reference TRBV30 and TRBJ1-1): SQTIHQWPATLVQPVGSPLSLECTVEGTSNPNLYWYRQAAGRGLQLLFYSVGIGQISSEVPQNLSASRPQDRQFILSSKKLLLSDSGFYLCAWRFKGVTEAFFGQGTRLTVV.

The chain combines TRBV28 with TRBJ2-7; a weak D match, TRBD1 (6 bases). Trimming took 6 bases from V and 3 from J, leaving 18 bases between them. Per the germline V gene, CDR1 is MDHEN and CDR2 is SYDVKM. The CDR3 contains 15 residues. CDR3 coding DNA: TGTGCCAGCAGGGCAGGGACACAGCAGATCTACGAGCAGTACGTC. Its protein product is CASRAGTQQIYEQYV.

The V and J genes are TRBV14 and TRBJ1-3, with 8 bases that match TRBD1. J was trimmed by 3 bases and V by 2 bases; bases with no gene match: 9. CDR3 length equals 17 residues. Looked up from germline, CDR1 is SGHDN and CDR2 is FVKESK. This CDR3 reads CASSQNPRGRFGNTIYF. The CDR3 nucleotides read TGTGCCAGCAGCCAAAATCCCAGGGGGCGTTTTGGAAACACCATATATTTT.

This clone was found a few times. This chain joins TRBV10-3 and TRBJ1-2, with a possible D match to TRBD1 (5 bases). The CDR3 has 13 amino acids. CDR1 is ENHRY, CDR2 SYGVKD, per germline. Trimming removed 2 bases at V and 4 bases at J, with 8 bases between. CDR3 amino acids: CAISEDSLYGYTF. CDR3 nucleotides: TGTGCCATCAGTGAGGACAGCCTCTATGGCTACACCTTC.

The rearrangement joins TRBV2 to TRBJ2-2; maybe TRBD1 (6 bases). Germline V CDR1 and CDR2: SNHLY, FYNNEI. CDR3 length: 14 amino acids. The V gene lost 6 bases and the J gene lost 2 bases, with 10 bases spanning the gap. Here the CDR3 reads CASSRQENTGELFF. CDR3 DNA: TGTGCCAGCAGCAGACAGGAAAACACCGGGGAGCTGTTTTTT.

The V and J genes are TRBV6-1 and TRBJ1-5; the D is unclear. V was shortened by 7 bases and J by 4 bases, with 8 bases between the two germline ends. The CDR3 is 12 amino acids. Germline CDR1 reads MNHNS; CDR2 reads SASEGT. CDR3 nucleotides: TGTGCCAGCATGGGGAGGAATCAGCCCCAGCATTTT. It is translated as CASMGRNQPQHF.

CDR3 coding DNA: TGTGCCAGCAGCCCTAGACAGGGCTATAGCACAGATACGCAGTATTTT. Protein: CASSPRQGYSTDTQYF. The chain is built from TRBV7-9 and TRBJ2-3, with 7 bases matching TRBD1. The CDR3 runs to 16 residues. V shed 5 bases, J shed 0 bases, and the junction held 8 bases outside the gene matches. The germline gives CDR1 SEHNR, CDR2 FQNEAQ (reference sequence). Variable domain in full (rest from reference TRBV7-9 and TRBJ2-3): DTGVSQNPRHKITKRGQNVTFRCDPISEHNRLYWYRQTLGQGPEFLTYFQNEAQLEKSRLLSDRFSAERPKGSFSTLEIQRTEQGDSAMYLCASSPRQGYSTDTQYFGPGTRLTVL.

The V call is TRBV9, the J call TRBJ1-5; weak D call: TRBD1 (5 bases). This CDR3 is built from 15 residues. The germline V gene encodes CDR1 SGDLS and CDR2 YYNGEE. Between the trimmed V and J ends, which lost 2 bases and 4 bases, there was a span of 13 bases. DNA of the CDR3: TGTGCCAGCAGCGTCCGGGGCCTAGCGAATCAGCCCCAGCATTTT. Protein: CASSVRGLANQPQHF.

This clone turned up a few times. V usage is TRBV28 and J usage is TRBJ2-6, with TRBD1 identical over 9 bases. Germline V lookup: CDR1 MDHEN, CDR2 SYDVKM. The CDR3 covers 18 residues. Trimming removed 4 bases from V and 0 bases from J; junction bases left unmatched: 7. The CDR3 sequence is CASSSYGTGLSGANVLTF. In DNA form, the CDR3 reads TGTGCCAGCAGTTCCTACGGGACAGGGCTCTCTGGGGCCAACGTCCTGACTTTC.